This TCR beta chain was sequenced during a study of T cell clonotyping in hematopoietic cell transplantation. For this clone: What it recognizes is unknown.

Study-level points and caveats: After transplant, recipient diversity fell while pathologically expanded clonotypes grew through day 180. Graft donor and pretransplant recipient Inverse Simpson Index values predicted broader posttransplant TCR diversity. Few recipient clonotypes overlapped donors; over 95% were de novo at given depth. CD4 and CD8 repertoire contributions could not be separated without sorting.

The germline V gene encodes CDR1 PRHDT and CDR2 FYEKMQ (reference sequence). Germline trimming cut 5 bases from V and 5 bases from J; bases unmatched to any gene: 4. The CDR3 runs 13 residues. Some clones are missing from TCRdb's copy, which holds only in-frame ones; the method was immunoSEQ multiplex PCR. The sample has some 16,000 clones, around nine tenths seen once. Source material: peripheral blood mononuclear cells. This rearrangement joins TRBV13 to TRBJ1-2, with TRBD1 matching 8 bases. This receptor was identified in a middle-aged man in good health. Some clones in this sample may be carry-over from other donors' samples. The CDR3 sequence: CASSTGQEYGYTF. The CDR3 DNA reads as TGTGCCAGCAGCACGGGACAGGAGTATGGCTACACCTTC.